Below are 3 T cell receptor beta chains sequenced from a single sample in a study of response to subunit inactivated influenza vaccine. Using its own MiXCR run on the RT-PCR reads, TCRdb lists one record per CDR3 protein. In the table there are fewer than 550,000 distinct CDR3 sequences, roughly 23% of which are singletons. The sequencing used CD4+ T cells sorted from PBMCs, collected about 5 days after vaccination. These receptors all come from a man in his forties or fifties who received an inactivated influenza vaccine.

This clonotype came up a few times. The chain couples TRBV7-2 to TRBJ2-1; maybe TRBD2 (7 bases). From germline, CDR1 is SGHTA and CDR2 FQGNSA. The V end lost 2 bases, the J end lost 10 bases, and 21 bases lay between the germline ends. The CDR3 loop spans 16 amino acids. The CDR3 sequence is CASSLNIGGGASEQFF. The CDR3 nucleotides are TGTGCCAGCAGCTTAAATATCGGAGGGGGGGCGTCCGAGCAGTTCTTC.

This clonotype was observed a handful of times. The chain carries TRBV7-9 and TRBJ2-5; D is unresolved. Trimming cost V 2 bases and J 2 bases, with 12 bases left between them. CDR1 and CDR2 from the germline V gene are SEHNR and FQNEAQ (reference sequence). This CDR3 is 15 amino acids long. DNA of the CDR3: TGTGCCAGCAGCTTAAGGAGACTTGGACAAGAGACCCAGTACTTC. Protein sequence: CASSLRRLGQETQYF.

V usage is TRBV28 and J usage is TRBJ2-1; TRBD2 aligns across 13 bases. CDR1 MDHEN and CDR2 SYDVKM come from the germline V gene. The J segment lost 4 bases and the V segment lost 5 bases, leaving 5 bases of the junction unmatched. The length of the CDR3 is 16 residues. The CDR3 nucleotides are TGTGCCAGCAGTCCCCGACTAGCGGGAGGTTACAATGAGCAGTTCTTC. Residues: CASSPRLAGGYNEQFF.